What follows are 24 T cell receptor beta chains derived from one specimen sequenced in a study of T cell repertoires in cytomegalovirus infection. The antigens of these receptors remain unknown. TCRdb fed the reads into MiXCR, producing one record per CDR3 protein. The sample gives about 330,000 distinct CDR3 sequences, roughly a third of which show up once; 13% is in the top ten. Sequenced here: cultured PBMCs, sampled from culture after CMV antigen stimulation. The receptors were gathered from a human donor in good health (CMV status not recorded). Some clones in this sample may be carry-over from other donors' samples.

The CDR3 here is CASSSGLAGGPVNEQFF. As DNA, the CDR3 is TGCGCCAGCAGCTCGGGACTAGCGGGAGGGCCGGTCAATGAGCAGTTCTTC. The J gene is TRBJ2-1, the V gene TRBV5-1; 16 bases are shared with TRBD2. Per the germline V gene, CDR1 is SGHRS and CDR2 is YFSETQ. V dropped 3 bases and J dropped 6; count of bases not matched to a gene: 6. CDR3 length: 17 residues.

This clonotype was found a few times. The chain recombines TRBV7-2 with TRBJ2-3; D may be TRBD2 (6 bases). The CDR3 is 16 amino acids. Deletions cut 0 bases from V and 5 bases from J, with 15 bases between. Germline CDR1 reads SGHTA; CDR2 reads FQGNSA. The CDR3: CASSLARGTFGDTQYF. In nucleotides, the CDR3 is TGTGCCAGCAGCTTAGCGCGGGGTACTTTTGGAGATACGCAGTATTTT.

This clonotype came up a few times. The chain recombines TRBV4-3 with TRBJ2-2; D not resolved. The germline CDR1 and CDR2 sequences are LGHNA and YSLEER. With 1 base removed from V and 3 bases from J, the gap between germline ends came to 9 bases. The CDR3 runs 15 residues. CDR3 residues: CASSQGILYTGELFF. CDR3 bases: TGCGCCAGCAGCCAAGGGATACTTTACACCGGGGAGCTGTTTTTT.

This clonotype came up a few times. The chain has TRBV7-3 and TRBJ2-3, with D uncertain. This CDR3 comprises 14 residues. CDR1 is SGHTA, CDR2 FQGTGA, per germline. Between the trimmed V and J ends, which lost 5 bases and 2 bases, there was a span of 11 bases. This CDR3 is CASSLGQPTDTQYF. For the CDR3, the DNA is TGTGCCAGCAGCCTCGGGCAGCCCACAGATACGCAGTATTTT.

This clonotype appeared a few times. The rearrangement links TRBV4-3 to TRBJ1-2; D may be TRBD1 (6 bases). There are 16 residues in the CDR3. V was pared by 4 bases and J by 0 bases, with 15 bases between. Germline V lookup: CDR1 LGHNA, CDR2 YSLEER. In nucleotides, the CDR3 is TGCGCCAGCAGCCCGGGACACCTACTAGCTAACTATGGCTACACCTTC. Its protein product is CASSPGHLLANYGYTF.

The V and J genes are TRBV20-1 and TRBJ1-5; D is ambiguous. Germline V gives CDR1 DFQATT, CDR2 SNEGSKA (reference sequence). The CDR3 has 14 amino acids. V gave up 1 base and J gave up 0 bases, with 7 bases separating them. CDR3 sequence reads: CSARGRNSNQPQHF. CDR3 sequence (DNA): TGCAGTGCTAGAGGTCGTAATAGCAATCAGCCCCAGCATTTT.

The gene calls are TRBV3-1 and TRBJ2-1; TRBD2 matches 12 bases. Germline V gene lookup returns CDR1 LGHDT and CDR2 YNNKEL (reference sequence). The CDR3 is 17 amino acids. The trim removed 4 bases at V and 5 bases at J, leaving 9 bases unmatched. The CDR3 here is CASSPQPGLAGNNEQFF. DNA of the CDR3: TGTGCCAGCAGCCCGCAACCGGGACTAGCGGGCAACAATGAGCAGTTCTTC.

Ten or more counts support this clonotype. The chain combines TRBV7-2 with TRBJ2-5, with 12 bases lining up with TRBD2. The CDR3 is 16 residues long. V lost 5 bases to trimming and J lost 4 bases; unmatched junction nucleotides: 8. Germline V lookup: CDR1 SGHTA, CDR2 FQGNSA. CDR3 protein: CASSLRLAGVGETQYF. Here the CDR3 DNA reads TGTGCCAGCAGCCTCCGACTAGCGGGAGTCGGAGAGACCCAGTACTTC.

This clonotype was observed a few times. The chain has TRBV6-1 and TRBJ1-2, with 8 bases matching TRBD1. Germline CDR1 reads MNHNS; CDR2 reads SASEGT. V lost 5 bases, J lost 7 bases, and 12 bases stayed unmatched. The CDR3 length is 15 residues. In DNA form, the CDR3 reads TGTGCCAGCAGTTTTCAGGGGGCGAGCAGAGTTGGCTACACCTTC. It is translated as CASSFQGASRVGYTF.

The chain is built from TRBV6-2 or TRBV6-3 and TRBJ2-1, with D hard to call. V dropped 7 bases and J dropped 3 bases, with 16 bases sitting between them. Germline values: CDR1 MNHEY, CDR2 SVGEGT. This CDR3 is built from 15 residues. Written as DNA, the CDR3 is TGTGCCAGCAATCTAGAGATGGACCTCTACAATGAGCAGTTCTTC. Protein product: CASNLEMDLYNEQFF.

This chain's CDR3 is CASSLWQGGDNEQFF. In DNA form, the CDR3 reads TGTGCCAGCAGCTTATGGCAGGGAGGCGACAATGAGCAGTTCTTC. The gene calls are TRBV7-2 and TRBJ2-1, with D possibly being TRBD2 (6 bases). Germline V gene sequence: CDR1 SGHTA, CDR2 FQGNSA. V dropped 2 bases and J dropped 5 bases, with 13 bases sitting between them. CDR3 length equals 15 residues.

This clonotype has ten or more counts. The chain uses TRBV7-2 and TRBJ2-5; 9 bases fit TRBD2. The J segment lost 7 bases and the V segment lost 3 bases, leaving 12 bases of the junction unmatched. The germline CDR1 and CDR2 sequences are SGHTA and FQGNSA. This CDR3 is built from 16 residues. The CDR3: CASSFDGGRAGTTQYF. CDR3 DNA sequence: TGTGCCAGCAGCTTTGATGGCGGGAGGGCGGGGACGACCCAGTACTTC.

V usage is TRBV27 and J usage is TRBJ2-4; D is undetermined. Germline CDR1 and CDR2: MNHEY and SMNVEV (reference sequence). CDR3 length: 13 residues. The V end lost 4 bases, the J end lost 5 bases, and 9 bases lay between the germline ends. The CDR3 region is CASSSWSENIQYF. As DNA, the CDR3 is TGTGCCAGCAGTTCGTGGAGCGAAAACATTCAGTACTTC.

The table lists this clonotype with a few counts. The CDR3 loop is CASSWGLAGEGEQYV. CDR3 DNA sequence: TGTGCCAGCAGCTGGGGGCTAGCGGGAGAGGGCGAGCAGTACGTC. V and J are TRBV7-2 and TRBJ2-7, with TRBD2 matching over 10 bases. The junction had 9 bases not matched to a gene; V was cut back by 4 bases and J by 6 bases. Germline V CDR1 and CDR2: SGHTA, FQGNSA. This CDR3 contains 15 residues.

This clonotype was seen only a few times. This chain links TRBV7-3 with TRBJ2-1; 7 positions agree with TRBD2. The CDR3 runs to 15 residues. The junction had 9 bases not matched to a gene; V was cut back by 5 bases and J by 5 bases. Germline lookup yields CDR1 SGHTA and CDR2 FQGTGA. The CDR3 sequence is CASSPMREGNNEQFF. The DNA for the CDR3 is TGTGCCAGCAGCCCCATGAGGGAGGGAAACAATGAGCAGTTCTTC. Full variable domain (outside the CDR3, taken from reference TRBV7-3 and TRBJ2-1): GAGVSQTPSNKVTEKGKYVELRCDPISGHTALYWYRQSLGQGPEFLIYFQGTGAADDSGLPNDRFFAVRPEGSVSTLKIQRTERGDSAVYLCASSPMREGNNEQFFGPGTRLTVL.

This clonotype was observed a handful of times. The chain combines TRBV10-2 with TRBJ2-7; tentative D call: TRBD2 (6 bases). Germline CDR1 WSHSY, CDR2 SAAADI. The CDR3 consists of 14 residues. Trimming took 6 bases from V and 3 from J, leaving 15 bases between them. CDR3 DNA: TGCGCCAGCAGGGAGCCTAGCGAGATCTACGAGCAGTACGTC. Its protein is CASREPSEIYEQYV.

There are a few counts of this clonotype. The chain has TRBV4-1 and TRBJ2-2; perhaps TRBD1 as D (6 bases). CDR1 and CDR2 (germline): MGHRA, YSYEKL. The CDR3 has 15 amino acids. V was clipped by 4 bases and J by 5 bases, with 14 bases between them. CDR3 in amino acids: CASSLEQGVTGELFF. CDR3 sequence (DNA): TGCGCCAGCAGCCTAGAACAGGGAGTTACCGGGGAGCTGTTTTTT.

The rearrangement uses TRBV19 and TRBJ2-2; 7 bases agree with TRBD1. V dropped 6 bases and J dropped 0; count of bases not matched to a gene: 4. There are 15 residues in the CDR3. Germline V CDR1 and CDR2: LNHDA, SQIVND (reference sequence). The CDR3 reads CASSLGQSNTGELFF. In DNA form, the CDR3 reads TGTGCCAGTAGCCTGGGACAGTCGAACACCGGGGAGCTGTTTTTT. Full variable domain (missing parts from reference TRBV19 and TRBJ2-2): DGGITQSPKYLFRKEGQNVTLSCEQNLNHDAMYWYRQDPGQGLRLIYYSQIVNDFQKGDIAEGYSVSREKKESFPLTVTSAQKNPTAFYLCASSLGQSNTGELFFGEGSRLTVL.

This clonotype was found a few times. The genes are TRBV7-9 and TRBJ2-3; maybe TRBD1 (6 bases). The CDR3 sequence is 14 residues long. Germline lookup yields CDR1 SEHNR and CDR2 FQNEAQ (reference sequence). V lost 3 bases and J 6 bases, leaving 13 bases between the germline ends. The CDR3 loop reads CASSFTGRDDTQYF. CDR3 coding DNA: TGTGCCAGCAGCTTTACAGGGCGCGATGATACGCAGTATTTT. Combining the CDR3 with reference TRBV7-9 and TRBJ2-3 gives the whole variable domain DTGVSQNPRHKITKRGQNVTFRCDPISEHNRLYWYRQTLGQGPEFLTYFQNEAQLEKSRLLSDRFSAERPKGSFSTLEIQRTEQGDSAMYLCASSFTGRDDTQYFGPGTRLTVL.

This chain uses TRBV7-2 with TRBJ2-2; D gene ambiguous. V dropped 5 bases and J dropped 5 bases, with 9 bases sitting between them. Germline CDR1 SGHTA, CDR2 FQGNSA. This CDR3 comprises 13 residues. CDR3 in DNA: TGTGCCAGCAGCCATGGGTTGACCGGGGAGCTGTTTTTT. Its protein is CASSHGLTGELFF.

In DNA, the CDR3 is TGCAGCGCTGGGGGACAGTTGAACACTGAAGCTTTCTTT. It translates to CSAGGQLNTEAFF. The gene calls are TRBV29-1 and TRBJ1-1; 7 bases are a match to TRBD1. The CDR3 has 13 residues. The germline gives CDR1 SQVTM, CDR2 ANQGSEA. Trimming at V came to 7 bases and at J to 0 bases, leaving 5 bases not matched to a gene.

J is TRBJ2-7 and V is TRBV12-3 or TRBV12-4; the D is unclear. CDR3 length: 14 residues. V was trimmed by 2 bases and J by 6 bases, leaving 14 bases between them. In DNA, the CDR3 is TGTGCCAGCAGTTTAAGTGGCAGCCCCTCCGAGCAGTACGTC. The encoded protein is CASSLSGSPSEQYV.

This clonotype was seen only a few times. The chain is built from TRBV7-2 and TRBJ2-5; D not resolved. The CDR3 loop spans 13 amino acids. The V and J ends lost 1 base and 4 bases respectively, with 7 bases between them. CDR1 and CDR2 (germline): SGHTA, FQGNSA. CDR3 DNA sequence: TGTGCCAGCAGCTTAGTTTCCGGAGAGACCCAGTACTTC. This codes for CASSLVSGETQYF.

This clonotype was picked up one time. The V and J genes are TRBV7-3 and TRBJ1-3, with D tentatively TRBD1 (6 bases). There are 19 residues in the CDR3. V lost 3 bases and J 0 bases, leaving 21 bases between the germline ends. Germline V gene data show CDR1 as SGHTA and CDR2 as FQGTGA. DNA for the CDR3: TGTGCCAGCAGCTTCTGGGGGCCAAGGAGGTGGATCTCTGGAAACACCATATATTTT. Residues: CASSFWGPRRWISGNTIYF.